This TCR beta chain was retrieved from a study of T cells in Graves' hyperthyroidism and ophthalmopathy. Findings and limits, study-wide: Most thyroid clonotypes expanded above 0.001 appeared in blood too.

The CDR3 regions of TCR beta were amplified from RNA transcripts. A first-round RT-PCR of the TCR CDR3 used the HTBI primer set. TCRdb analysed the multiplex PCR reads with MiXCR anew, one entry per CDR3 protein. The table shows some 720,000 distinct CDR3 sequences, with about a sixth occurring only once. Notes on this clonotype: Its antigen is unknown. With a much larger clone just one base away, this may be a read error.

V dropped 1 base and J dropped 5 bases, with 14 bases sitting between them. The germline CDR1 and CDR2 sequences are LGHNT and FRNRAP. The CDR3 runs to 15 residues. The study left out patients who had uncontrolled infection, other autoimmune disease, pregnancy or lactation. The study based diagnoses on clinical symptoms, serum thyroxine and TRAb, thyroid ultrasound and orbital computed tomography. The origin of this receptor is a young man with Graves' hyperthyroidism. This rearrangement joins TRBV12-5 to TRBJ2-5; D gene unclear. Sequenced: blood. The CDR3: CASGLELVGWETQYF. CDR3 nucleotides: TGTGCTAGTGGTTTGGAGTTAGTGGGGTGGGAGACCCAGTACTTC.